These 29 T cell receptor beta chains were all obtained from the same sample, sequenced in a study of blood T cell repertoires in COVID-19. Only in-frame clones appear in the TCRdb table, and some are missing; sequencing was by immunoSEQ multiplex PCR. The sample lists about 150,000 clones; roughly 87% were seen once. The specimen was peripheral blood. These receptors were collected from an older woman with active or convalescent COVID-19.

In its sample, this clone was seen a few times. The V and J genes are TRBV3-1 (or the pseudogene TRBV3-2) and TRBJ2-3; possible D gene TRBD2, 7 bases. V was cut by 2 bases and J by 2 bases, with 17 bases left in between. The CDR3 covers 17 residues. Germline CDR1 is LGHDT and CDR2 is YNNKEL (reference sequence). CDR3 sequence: CASSQSLRGALTDTQYF. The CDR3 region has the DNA TGTGCCAGCAGCCAATCCCTACGGGGGGCCCTCACAGATACGCAGTATTTT.

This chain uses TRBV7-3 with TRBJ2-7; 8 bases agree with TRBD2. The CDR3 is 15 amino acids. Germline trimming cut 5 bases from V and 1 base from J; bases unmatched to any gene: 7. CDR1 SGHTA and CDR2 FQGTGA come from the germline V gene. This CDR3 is CASSAGTGGSYEQYF. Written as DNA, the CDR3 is TGTGCCAGCAGCGCAGGGACGGGAGGGTCCTACGAGCAGTACTTC.

The CDR3 DNA follows: TGTGCCAGCTCACCACCTCGCGGCGAGTCAGCCTATGGCTACACCTTC. Protein product: CASSPPRGESAYGYTF. The V gene is TRBV18, the J gene TRBJ1-2; D call uncertain. V was pared by 0 bases and J by 4 bases, with 15 bases between. The CDR3 is made up of 16 amino acids. The germline V gene has CDR1 KGHSH and CDR2 LQKENI.

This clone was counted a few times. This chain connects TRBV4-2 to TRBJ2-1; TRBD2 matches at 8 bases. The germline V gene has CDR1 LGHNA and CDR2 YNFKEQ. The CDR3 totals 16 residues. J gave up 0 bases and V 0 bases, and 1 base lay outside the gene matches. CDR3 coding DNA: TGTGCCAGCAGCCAAGACGCGGGGGGCTCCTACAATGAGCAGTTCTTC. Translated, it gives CASSQDAGGSYNEQFF.

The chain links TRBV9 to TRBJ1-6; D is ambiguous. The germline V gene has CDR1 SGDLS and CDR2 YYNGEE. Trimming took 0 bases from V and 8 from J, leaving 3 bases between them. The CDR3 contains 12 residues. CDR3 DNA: TGTGCCAGCAGCGTAGCGGATTCACCCCTCCACTTT. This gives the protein CASSVADSPLHF.

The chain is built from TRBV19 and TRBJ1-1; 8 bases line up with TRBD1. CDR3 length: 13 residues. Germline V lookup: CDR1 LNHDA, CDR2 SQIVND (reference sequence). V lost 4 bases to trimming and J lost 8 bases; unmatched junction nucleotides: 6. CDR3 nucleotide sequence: TGTGCCAGTAGTACTAGACAGGGGTTCGAAGCTTTCTTT. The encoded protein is CASSTRQGFEAFF.

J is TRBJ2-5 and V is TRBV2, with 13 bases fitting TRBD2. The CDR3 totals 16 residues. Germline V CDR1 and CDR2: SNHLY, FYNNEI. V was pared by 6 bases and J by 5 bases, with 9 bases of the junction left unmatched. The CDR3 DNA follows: TGTGCCAGCAGAACTACTAGCGGGGGGGCCTATGAGACCCAGTACTTC. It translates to CASRTTSGGAYETQYF.

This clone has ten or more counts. The CDR3 reads CASSYSDRGLFSNQPQHF. CDR3 nucleotide sequence: TGTGCCAGCAGTTATTCGGACAGGGGGCTCTTTAGCAATCAGCCCCAGCATTTT. The chain is built from TRBV5-6 and TRBJ1-5; 11 bases are a match to TRBD1. CDR3 length equals 18 residues. With V trimmed by 5 bases and J by 0 bases, 10 bases remained unmatched. Germline CDR1 SGHDT, CDR2 YYEEEE.

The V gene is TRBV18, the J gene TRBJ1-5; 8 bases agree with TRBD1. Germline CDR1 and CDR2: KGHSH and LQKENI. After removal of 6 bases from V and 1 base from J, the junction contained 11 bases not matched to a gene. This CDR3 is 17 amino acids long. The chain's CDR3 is CASSPMARGQSNQPQHF. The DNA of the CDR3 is TGTGCCAGCTCCCCTATGGCCAGGGGGCAAAGCAATCAGCCCCAGCATTTT.

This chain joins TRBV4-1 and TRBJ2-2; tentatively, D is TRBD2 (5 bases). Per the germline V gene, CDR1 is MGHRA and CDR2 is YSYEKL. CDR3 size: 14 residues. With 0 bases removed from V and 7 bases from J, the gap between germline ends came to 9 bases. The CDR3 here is CASSQDPGIGELFF. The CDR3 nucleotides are TGCGCCAGCAGCCAAGATCCGGGAATCGGGGAGCTGTTTTTT.

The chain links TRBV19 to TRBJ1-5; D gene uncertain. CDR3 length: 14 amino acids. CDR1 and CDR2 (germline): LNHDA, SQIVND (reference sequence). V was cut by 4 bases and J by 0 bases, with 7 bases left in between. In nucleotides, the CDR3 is TGTGCCAGTAGTAGCGGGAATAGCAATCAGCCCCAGCATTTT. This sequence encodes CASSSGNSNQPQHF.

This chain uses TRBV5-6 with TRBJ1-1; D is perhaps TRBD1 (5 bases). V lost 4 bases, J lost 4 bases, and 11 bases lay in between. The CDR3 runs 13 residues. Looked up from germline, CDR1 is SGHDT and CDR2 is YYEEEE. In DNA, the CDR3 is TGTGCCAGCAGCACCAGGGTGGGCACTGAAGCTTTCTTT. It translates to CASSTRVGTEAFF.

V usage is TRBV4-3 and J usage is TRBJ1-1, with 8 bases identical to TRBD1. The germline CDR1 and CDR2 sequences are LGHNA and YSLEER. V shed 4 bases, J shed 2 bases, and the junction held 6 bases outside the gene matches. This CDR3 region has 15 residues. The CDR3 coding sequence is TGCGCCAGCAGCCCCGGACAGGGCCGAAACACTGAAGCTTTCTTT. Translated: CASSPGQGRNTEAFF.

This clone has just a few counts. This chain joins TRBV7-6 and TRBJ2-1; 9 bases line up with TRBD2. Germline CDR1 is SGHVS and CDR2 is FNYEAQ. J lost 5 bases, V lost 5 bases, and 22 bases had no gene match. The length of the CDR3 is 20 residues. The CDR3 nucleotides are TGTGCCAGCAGCCCTCGAGGTGGCGGGGGGGCCATGGCGGGGAACAATGAGCAGTTCTTC. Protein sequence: CASSPRGGGGAMAGNNEQFF. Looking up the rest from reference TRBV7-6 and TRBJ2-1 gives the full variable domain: GAGVSQSPRYKVTKRGQDVALRCDPISGHVSLYWYRQALGQGPEFLTYFNYEAQQDKSGLPNDRFSAERPEGSISTLTIQRTEQRDSAMYRCASSPRGGGGAMAGNNEQFFGPGTRLTVL.

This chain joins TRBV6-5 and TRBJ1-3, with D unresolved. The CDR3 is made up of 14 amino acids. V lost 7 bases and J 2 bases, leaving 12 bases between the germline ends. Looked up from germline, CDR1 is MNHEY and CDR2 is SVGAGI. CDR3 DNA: TGTGCCAGCACTAAAGTCGCTGCTGGAAACACCATATATTTT. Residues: CASTKVAAGNTIYF.

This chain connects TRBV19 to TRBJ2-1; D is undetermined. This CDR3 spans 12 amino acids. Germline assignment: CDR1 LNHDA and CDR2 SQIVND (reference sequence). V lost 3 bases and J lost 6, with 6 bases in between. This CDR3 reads CASSIELNEQFF. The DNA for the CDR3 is TGTGCCAGTAGTATTGAGCTCAATGAGCAGTTCTTC.

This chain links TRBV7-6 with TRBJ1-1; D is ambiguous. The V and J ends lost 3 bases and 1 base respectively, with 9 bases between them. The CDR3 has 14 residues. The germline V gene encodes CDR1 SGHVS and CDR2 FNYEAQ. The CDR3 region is CASSFSRQNTEAFF. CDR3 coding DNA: TGTGCCAGCAGCTTCAGCAGACAGAACACTGAAGCTTTCTTT.

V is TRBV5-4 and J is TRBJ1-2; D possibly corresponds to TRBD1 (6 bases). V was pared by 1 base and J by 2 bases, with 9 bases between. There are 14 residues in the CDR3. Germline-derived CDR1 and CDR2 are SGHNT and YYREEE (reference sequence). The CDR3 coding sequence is TGTGCCAGCAGCTTGATCGGACAGAACTATGGCTACACCTTC. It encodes CASSLIGQNYGYTF.

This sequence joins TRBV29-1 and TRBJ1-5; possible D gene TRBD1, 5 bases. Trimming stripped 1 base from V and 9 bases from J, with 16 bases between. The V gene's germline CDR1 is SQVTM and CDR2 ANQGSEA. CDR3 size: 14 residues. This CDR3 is CSVEAGESGAPQHF. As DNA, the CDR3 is TGCAGCGTTGAAGCGGGGGAGAGCGGCGCGCCCCAGCATTTT.

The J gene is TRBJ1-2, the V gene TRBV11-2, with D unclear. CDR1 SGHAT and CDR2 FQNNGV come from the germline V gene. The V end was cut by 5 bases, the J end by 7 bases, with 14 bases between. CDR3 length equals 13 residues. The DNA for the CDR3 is TGTGCCAGCAGCCACAACGGCGGGGTTGGCTACACCTTC. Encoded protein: CASSHNGGVGYTF.

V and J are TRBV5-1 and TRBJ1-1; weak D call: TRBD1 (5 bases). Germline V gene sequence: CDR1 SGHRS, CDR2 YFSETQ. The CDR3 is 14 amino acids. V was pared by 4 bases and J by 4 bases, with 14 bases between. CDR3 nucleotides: TGCGCCAGCAGCCAGGATTTGGGGGGCACTGAAGCTTTCTTT. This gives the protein CASSQDLGGTEAFF.

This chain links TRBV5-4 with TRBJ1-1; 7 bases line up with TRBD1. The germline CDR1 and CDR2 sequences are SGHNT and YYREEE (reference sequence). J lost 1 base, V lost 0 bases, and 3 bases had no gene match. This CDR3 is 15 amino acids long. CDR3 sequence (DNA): TGTGCCAGCAGCTTGGCCAACAGGGGGAACACTGAAGCTTTCTTT. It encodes CASSLANRGNTEAFF.

CDR3 loop: CAISESTGGPDTQYF. The CDR3 DNA reads as TGTGCCATCAGTGAGTCGACGGGGGGCCCAGATACGCAGTATTTT. The chain combines TRBV10-3 with TRBJ2-3; TRBD2 is a possible D gene (7 bases). Trimming left V 0 bases short and J 4 bases short, with 11 bases between. The V gene's germline CDR1 is ENHRY and CDR2 SYGVKD. The CDR3 loop spans 15 amino acids.

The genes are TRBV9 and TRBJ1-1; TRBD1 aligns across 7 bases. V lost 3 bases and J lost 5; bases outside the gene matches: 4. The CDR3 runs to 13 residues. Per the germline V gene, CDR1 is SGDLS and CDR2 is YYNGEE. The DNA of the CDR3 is TGTGCCAGCAGCGGAACAGGGGAAACTGAAGCTTTCTTT. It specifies CASSGTGETEAFF.

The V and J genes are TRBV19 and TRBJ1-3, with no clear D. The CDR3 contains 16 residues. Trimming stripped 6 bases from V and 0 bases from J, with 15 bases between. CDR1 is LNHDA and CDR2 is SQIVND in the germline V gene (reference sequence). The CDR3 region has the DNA TGTGCCAGTAGGGAGGGCGGAGTGACCTCTGGAAACACCATATATTTT. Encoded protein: CASREGGVTSGNTIYF. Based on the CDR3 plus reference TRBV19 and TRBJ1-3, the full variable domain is DGGITQSPKYLFRKEGQNVTLSCEQNLNHDAMYWYRQDPGQGLRLIYYSQIVNDFQKGDIAEGYSVSREKKESFPLTVTSAQKNPTAFYLCASREGGVTSGNTIYFGEGSWLTVV.

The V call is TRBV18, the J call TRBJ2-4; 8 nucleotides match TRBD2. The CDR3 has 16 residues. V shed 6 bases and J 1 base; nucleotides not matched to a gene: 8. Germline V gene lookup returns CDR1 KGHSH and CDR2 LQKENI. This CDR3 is CASSPPGGDAKNIQYF. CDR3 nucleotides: TGTGCCAGCTCCCCTCCGGGGGGGGATGCCAAAAACATTCAGTACTTC.

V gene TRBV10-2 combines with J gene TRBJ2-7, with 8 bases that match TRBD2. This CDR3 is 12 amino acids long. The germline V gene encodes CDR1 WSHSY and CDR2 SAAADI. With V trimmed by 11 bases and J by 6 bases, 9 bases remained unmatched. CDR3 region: CAVRRGVSEQYF. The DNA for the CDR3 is TGCGCCGTCAGGCGGGGGGTGAGCGAGCAGTACTTC.

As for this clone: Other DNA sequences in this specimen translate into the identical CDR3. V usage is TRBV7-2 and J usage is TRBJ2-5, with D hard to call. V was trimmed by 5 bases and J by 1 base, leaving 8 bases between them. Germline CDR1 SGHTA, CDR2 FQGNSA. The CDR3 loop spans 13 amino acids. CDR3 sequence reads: CASSRGIQETQYF. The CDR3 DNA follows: TGTGCCAGCAGCCGCGGTATCCAAGAGACCCAGTACTTC.

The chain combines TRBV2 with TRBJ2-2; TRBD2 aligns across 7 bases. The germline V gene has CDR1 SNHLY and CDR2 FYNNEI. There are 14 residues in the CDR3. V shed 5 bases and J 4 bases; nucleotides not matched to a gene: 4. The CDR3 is CASSLAEFTGELFF. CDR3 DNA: TGTGCCAGCAGTCTAGCGGAGTTCACCGGGGAGCTGTTTTTT.